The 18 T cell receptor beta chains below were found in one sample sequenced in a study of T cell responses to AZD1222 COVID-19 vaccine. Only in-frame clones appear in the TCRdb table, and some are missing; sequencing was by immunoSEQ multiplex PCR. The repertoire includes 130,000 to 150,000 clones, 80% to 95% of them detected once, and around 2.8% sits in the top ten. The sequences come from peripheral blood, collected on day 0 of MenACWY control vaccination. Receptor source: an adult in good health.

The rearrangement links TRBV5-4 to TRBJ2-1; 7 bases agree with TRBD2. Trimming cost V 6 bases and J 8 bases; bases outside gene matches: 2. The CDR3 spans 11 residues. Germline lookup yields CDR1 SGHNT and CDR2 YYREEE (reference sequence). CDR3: CASIRGDEQFF. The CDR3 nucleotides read TGTGCCAGCATTCGGGGGGATGAGCAGTTCTTC.

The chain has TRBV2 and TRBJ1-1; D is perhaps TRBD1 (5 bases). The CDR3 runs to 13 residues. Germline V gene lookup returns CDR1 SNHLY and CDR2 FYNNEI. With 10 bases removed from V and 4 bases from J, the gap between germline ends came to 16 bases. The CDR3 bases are TGTGCCACATCGATGGGGACCGGCACTGAAGCTTTCTTT. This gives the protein CATSMGTGTEAFF.

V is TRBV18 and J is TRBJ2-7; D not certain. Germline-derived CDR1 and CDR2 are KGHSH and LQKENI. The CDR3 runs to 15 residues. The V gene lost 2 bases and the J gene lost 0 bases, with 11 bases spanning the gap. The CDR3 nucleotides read TGTGCCAGCTCACCAGCGGCGCGCCTCTCCTACGAGCAGTACTTC. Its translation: CASSPAARLSYEQYF.

CDR3 bases: TGCGCCAGCAGCTTGGGGACAGGGGAAAACACCATATATTTT. Translated, it gives CASSLGTGENTIYF. J is TRBJ1-3 and V is TRBV5-1, with TRBD1 matching 9 bases. The CDR3 is 14 residues long. The germline V gene encodes CDR1 SGHRS and CDR2 YFSETQ. With V trimmed by 0 bases and J by 6 bases, 1 base remained unmatched.

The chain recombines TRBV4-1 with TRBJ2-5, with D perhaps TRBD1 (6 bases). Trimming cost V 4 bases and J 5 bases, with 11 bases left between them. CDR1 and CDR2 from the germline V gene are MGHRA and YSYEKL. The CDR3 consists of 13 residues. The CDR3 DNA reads TGCGCCAGCAGCCCGACAGGAGGCGAGACCCAGTACTTC. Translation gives CASSPTGGETQYF.

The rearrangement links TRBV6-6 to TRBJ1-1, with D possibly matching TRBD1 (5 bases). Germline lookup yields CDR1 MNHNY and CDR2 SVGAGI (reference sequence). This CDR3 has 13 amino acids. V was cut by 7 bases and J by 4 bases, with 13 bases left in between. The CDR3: CASKRRGSTEAFF. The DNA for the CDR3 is TGTGCCAGCAAAAGGCGGGGGAGCACTGAAGCTTTCTTT.

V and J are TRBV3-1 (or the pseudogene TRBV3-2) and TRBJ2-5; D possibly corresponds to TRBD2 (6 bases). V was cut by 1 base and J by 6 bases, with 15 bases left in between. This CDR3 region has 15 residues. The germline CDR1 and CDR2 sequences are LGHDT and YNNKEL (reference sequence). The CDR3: CASSQGHMGGQTQYF. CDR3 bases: TGTGCCAGCAGCCAAGGTCACATGGGGGGACAGACCCAGTACTTC.

CDR3 sequence reads: CASSWGQTTYGYTF. The CDR3 coding sequence is TGTGCCAGCAGCTGGGGACAGACGACCTATGGCTACACCTTC. The rearrangement uses TRBV6-6 and TRBJ1-2, with 7 bases that match TRBD1. The CDR3 has 14 amino acids. The V segment lost 6 bases and the J segment 4 bases; nucleotides outside the gene matches: 8. Looked up from germline, CDR1 is MNHNY and CDR2 is SVGAGI (reference sequence).

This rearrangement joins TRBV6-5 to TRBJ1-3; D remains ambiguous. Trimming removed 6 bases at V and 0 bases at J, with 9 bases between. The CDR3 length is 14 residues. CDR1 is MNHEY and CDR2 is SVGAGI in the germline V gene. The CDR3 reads CASRAESSGNTIYF. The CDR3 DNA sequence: TGTGCCAGCAGGGCGGAGAGCTCTGGAAACACCATATATTTT.

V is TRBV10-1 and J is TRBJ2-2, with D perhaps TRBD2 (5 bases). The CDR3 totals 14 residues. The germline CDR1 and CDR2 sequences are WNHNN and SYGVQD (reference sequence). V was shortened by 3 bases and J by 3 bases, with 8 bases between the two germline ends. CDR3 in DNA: TGCGCCAGCAGTGATCCCGGGGACACCGGGGAGCTGTTTTTT. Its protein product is CASSDPGDTGELFF.

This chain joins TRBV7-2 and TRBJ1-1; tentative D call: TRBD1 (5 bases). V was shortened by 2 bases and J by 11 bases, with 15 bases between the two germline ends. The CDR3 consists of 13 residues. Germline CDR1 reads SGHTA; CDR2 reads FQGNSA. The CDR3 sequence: CASSLLEGSAAFF. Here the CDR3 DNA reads TGTGCCAGCAGCTTATTGGAGGGGTCCGCGGCTTTCTTT.

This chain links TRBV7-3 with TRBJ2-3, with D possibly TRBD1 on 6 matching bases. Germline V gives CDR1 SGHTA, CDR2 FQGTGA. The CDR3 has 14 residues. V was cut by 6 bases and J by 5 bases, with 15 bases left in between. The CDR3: CASRATGSLDTQYF. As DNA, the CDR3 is TGTGCCAGCAGAGCTACAGGGTCCCTAGATACGCAGTATTTT.

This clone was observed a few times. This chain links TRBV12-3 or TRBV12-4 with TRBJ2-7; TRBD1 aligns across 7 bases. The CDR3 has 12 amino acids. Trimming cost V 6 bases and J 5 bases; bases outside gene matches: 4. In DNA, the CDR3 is TGTGCCAGCAGGACAGGGCTAGACGAGCAGTACTTC. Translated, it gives CASRTGLDEQYF.

The CDR3 loop is CASSFVDPGTRGDNEQFF. The DNA of the CDR3 is TGTGCCAGCAGTTTTGTCGATCCCGGGACTCGGGGCGACAATGAGCAGTTCTTC. The genes are TRBV27 and TRBJ2-1, with D possibly matching TRBD2 (6 bases). Germline lookup yields CDR1 MNHEY and CDR2 SMNVEV (reference sequence). The CDR3 runs 18 residues. V shed 3 bases and J shed 5 bases, with 23 bases lying between them.

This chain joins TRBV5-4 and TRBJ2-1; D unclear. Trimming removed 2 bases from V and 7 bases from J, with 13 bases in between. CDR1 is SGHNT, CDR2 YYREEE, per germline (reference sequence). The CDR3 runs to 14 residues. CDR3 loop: CASSFWSEKNEQFF. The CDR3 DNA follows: TGTGCCAGCAGCTTCTGGTCGGAGAAGAATGAGCAGTTCTTC.

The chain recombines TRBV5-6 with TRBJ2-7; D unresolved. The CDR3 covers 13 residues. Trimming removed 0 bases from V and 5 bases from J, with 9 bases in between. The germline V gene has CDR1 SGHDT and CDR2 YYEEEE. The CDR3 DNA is TGTGCCAGCAGCTTGGCGTTCGGGCACGAGCAGTACTTC. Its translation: CASSLAFGHEQYF.

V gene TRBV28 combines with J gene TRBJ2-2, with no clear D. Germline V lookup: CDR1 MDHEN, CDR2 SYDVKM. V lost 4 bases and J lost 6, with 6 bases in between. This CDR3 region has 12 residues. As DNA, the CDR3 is TGTGCCAGCAGTTCTGGGGCCGGGGAGCTGTTTTTT. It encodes CASSSGAGELFF.

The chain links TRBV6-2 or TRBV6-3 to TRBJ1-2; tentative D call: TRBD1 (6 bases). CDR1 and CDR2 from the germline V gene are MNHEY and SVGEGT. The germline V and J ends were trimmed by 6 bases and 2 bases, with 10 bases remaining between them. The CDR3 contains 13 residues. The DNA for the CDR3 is TGTGCCAGCAGCTTACAGGGAAACTATGGCTACACCTTC. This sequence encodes CASSLQGNYGYTF.